The rows below give T cell receptor beta chains drawn from one sample of a study of CD8+ T cells in alopecia areata. Repertoires were generated with immunoSEQ multiplex PCR, while TCRdb's copy carries only in-frame clones and drops some. The profile covers about 200,000 clones, with 35% to 45% appearing a single time and 0.48% taken by the ten largest. The material was CD4+ T cells sorted from blood, obtained between weeks 30 and 35, from a patient treated with tofacitinib. These receptors were collected from a human donor with alopecia areata. Both conserved end residues are part of each CDR3. D genes are given only for firm matches. Not all rows give a size; the values are once, few, many and, for expanded clones, a class.

v_call	j_call	clone_size	d_call	cdr3_nt	cdr3_aa
TRBV30	TRBJ1-2	few	NA	TGTGCCTGGAGTGTACTTAACTATGGCTACACCTTC	CAWSVLNYGYTF
TRBV5-4	TRBJ1-1	few	NA	TGTGCCAGCAGCTTGGAGAGGGGACGTATGAACACTGAAGCTTTCTTT	CASSLERGRMNTEAFF
TRBV7-8	TRBJ2-6	few	NA	TGTGCCAGCAGCCCCGGGGCCCTCGGGTCTGGGGCCAACGTCCTGACTTTC	CASSPGALGSGANVLTF
TRBV30	TRBJ2-5	few	NA	TGTGCCTCCCACAGGGAACTCGGGGCGACCCAGTACTTC	CASHRELGATQYF
TRBV9	TRBJ2-3	few	TRBD2	TGTGCCAGCAGCGGGACTAGCGGCACAGATACGCAGTATTTT	CASSGTSGTDTQYF
TRBV5-1	TRBJ2-5	NA	TRBD1	TGCGCCAGCAGCTTGGCGGGGACAGGGGTTTTCGAGACCCAGTACTTC	CASSLAGTGVFETQYF
TRBV4-1	TRBJ1-2	NA	TRBD1	TGCGCCAGCAGCCAGATTCAGGGGGCGGGTGGCTACACCTTC	CASSQIQGAGGYTF
TRBV30	TRBJ2-1	few	TRBD1	TGTGCCTGGATTCGGACAGGAGAGCAGTTCTTC	CAWIRTGEQFF
TRBV29-1	TRBJ1-1	few	NA	TGCAGCGTTGAAGGCGTAAACACTGAAGCTTTCTTT	CSVEGVNTEAFF
TRBV7-2	TRBJ2-7	NA	NA	TGTGCCAGCAGCTTAGCTGGTGGGGGGGCTGGCGAGCAGTACTTC	CASSLAGGGAGEQYF
TRBV6-5	TRBJ1-2	NA	TRBD1	TGTGCCAGCAGGACGACAGGGGCGGATGGCTACACCTTC	CASRTTGADGYTF
TRBV5-4	TRBJ1-1	few	NA	TGTGCCAGCAGCTTGGACTTTGCGGACAGCAAAGCTTTCTTT	CASSLDFADSKAFF
TRBV30	TRBJ2-1	NA	NA	TGTGCCTGGACAGGGGTCTCCTACAATGAGCAGTTCTTC	CAWTGVSYNEQFF
TRBV27	TRBJ1-6	NA	NA	TGTGCCAGCAGTTTCGGACCTAATTCACCCCTCCACTTT	CASSFGPNSPLHF
TRBV6-1	TRBJ1-2	few	NA	TGTGCCAGCAGTGAAGGATATGGCTACACCTTC	CASSEGYGYTF
TRBV2	TRBJ2-1	once	NA	TGTGCCAGCAGTGAGCAGGGCAGTAATGAGCAGTTCTTC	CASSEQGSNEQFF
TRBV6-5	TRBJ2-1	few	TRBD2	TGTGCCAGCAGTTACTGGACTAGCGGGAGCCGGAATGAGCAGTTCTTC	CASSYWTSGSRNEQFF
TRBV7-3	TRBJ2-2	once	NA	TGTGCCAGCAGGGCGACAGGGAACACCGGGGAGCTGTTTTTT	CASRATGNTGELFF
TRBV12-5	TRBJ1-1	NA	TRBD1	TGTGCTAGTGGTTTGGTACCGGACAGGGACACTGAAGCTTTCTTT	CASGLVPDRDTEAFF
TRBV6-5	TRBJ2-7	few	TRBD1	TGTGCCAGCAGTACAGGGGGCCGCGAGCAGTACTTC	CASSTGGREQYF